This TCR beta chain came from a study of memory B cells and T cells in multiple sclerosis. A word on this clone: Its antigen is unknown.

CFSE-dim autoproliferating and CFSE-high non-proliferating T cells from unstimulated culture were sequenced separately. Replicate wells were pooled after more than 6 days of stimulus-free culture of some 55 million CFSE-labeled PBMCs. The trim removed 5 bases at V and 2 bases at J, leaving 11 bases unmatched. The CDR3 covers 17 residues. Germline CDR1 reads SGHRS; CDR2 reads YFSETQ. This table comes from immunoSEQ multiplex PCR, and its TCRdb copy is limited to in-frame clones, with some not included. The sample lists tens of thousands of clones; roughly 83% were seen once. The study, taken as a whole, reports: Clone-set sizes differed between compartments, so shared clonotype counts needed normalization.

The genes are TRBV5-1 and TRBJ1-2, with 11 bases lining up with TRBD1. The sequenced material came from PBMCs from blood kept in culture. This sequence originates from a human donor with multiple sclerosis. CDR3 residues: CASRIAGQGGANYGYTF. CDR3 DNA: TGCGCCAGCAGGATAGCGGGACAGGGGGGCGCCAACTATGGCTACACCTTC.